The 9 T cell receptor beta chains in this list originate from one sample, sequenced in a study of spatial heterogeneity in lung cancer. MiXCR, applied by TCRdb to the 5' RACE reads, yields one record per CDR3 protein. The table lists about 78,000 distinct CDR3 sequences, about 7.8% of them singletons. The time point was: sample taken at primary tumor resection. Sequenced here: PBMCs, sampled at surgery. Source of these receptors: a male donor with early-stage non-small cell lung cancer.

This clonotype was seen a handful of times. The V gene is TRBV19, the J gene TRBJ1-4, with TRBD1 matching over 8 bases. The CDR3 is made up of 15 amino acids. Trimming cost V 4 bases and J 5 bases; bases outside gene matches: 6. From germline, CDR1 is LNHDA and CDR2 SQIVND (reference sequence). The CDR3 reads CASSNPGQGNEKLFF. Here the CDR3 DNA reads TGTGCCAGTAGTAACCCCGGACAGGGAAATGAAAAACTGTTTTTT.

This clonotype came up many times. CDR3 sequence: CASSLSSSGVNNEQFF. CDR3 coding DNA: TGTGCCAGCAGTTTATCATCTAGCGGGGTCAACAATGAGCAGTTCTTC. This chain joins TRBV27 and TRBJ2-1; 9 positions match TRBD2. The germline CDR1 and CDR2 sequences are MNHEY and SMNVEV (reference sequence). The CDR3 consists of 16 residues. Germline trimming cut 0 bases from V and 5 bases from J; bases unmatched to any gene: 5.

This clonotype has more than one count but fewer than ten. This chain links TRBV24-1 with TRBJ2-3, with unresolved D. This CDR3 has 16 amino acids. Trimming took 5 bases from V and 0 from J, leaving 14 bases between them. The germline CDR1 and CDR2 sequences are KGHDR and SFDVKD. The CDR3, as DNA: TGTGCCACCAGTGGCGGCCCGAATTCCAGCACAGATACGCAGTATTTT. Translated, it gives CATSGGPNSSTDTQYF.

This chain uses TRBV7-8 with TRBJ1-2; TRBD1 might be the D (5 bases). This CDR3 region has 13 residues. The V end was cut by 4 bases, the J end by 8 bases, with 14 bases between. Germline values: CDR1 SGHVS, CDR2 FQNEAQ. The CDR3 DNA reads TGTGCCAGCAGCTCTAACAGGCACCGAGGCTACACCTTC. This encodes CASSSNRHRGYTF.

This clonotype was recorded many times. V gene TRBV18 combines with J gene TRBJ1-1; D unresolved. The CDR3 contains 15 residues. Germline V lookup: CDR1 KGHSH, CDR2 LQKENI. Trimming shortened V by 3 bases and J by 0 bases, and 11 bases separated the two germline ends. The CDR3 is CASSPDGPMNTEAFF. In nucleotides, the CDR3 is TGTGCCAGCTCACCGGACGGCCCAATGAACACTGAAGCTTTCTTT.

This clonotype occurred many times. The V gene is TRBV2, the J gene TRBJ1-1; possibly TRBD1 for D (6 bases). Germline V gene sequence: CDR1 SNHLY, CDR2 FYNNEI. Trimming cost V 2 bases and J 7 bases, with 11 bases left between them. This CDR3 is 13 amino acids long. CDR3 nucleotide sequence: TGTGCCAGCAGTGAACCCCGGACAGTTGAAGCTTTCTTT. Its translation: CASSEPRTVEAFF.

The CDR3 coding sequence is TGTGCCACCAGTGCCCCAGGGGTTGGGGCCAACGTCCTGACTTTC. It is translated as CATSAPGVGANVLTF. The rearrangement joins TRBV24-1 to TRBJ2-6; TRBD1 is a possible D gene (6 bases). The germline CDR1 and CDR2 sequences are KGHDR and SFDVKD. V was cut by 5 bases and J by 3 bases, with 10 bases left in between. The CDR3 consists of 15 residues.

This clonotype was picked up many times. This chain links TRBV7-2 with TRBJ2-1, with 7 bases that match TRBD2. Germline assignment: CDR1 SGHTA and CDR2 FQGNSA. The trim removed 4 bases at V and 2 bases at J, leaving 8 bases unmatched. This CDR3 has 16 residues. CDR3 coding DNA: TGTGCCAGCAGCTGGCCTGGGACTATTACCTACAATGAGCAGTTCTTC. Its protein product is CASSWPGTITYNEQFF.

This clonotype has a count of ten or more. This chain joins TRBV24-1 and TRBJ1-5; D ambiguous. The CDR3 extends over 18 amino acids. Trimming left V 4 bases short and J 0 bases short, with 18 bases between. The germline V gene encodes CDR1 KGHDR and CDR2 SFDVKD. The CDR3 region has the DNA TGTGCCACCAGTGACCAAATAGAAGTATACTATAGCAATCAGCCCCAGCATTTT. Protein product: CATSDQIEVYYSNQPQHF.